A selection of T cell receptor beta chains follows, all from one sample in a study of T cell responses to AZD1222 COVID-19 vaccine. Profiled with immunoSEQ multiplex PCR; TCRdb holds only in-frame clones, not every one. The sample has over 75,000 clones, approximately 89% seen once. The specimen comprised peripheral blood, sampled on day 0 of AZD1222 vaccination. These TCRs come from an adult in good health. Each CDR3 is given with its conserved first and last residue. The D gene is left open where the match is weak. Size is stated for part of the rows, as once, few or many counts, or as a class when the clone is expanded.

NA	TRBJ1-2	TRBV27	few	TGTGCCAGCAGTCCGCGCACCTCCGACAGGAACTATGGCTACACCTTC	CASSPRTSDRNYGYTF
TRBD2	TRBJ2-4	TRBV5-4	NA	TGTGCCAGCAGCTTGCAATCTAGCGGGGGCAAAAACATTCAGTACTTC	CASSLQSSGGKNIQYF
NA	TRBJ1-1	TRBV18	NA	TGTGCCAGCTCACCAGAGTTAAGACGGATGAACACTGAAGCTTTCTTT	CASSPELRRMNTEAFF
TRBD1	TRBJ2-7	TRBV30	NA	TGTGCCTGGAGTGTACTAGGACAGGGTGACGAGCAGTACTTC	CAWSVLGQGDEQYF
NA	TRBJ1-3	TRBV18	NA	TGTGCCAGCTCAACAGTGGACAGCTCTGGAAACACCATATATTTT	CASSTVDSSGNTIYF
NA	TRBJ2-3	TRBV13	NA	TGTGCCAGCAGCTCACGATCAGCCACAGATACGCAGTATTTT	CASSSRSATDTQYF
TRBD1	TRBJ2-2	TRBV29-1	NA	TGCAGCGTTTCCCGGACAGGGGTAGGCACCGGGGAGCTGTTTTTT	CSVSRTGVGTGELFF
NA	TRBJ2-7	TRBV3-1/TRBV3-2	NA	TGTGCCAGCAGCCAAGCGGGCTACGAGCAGTACTTC	CASSQAGYEQYF
TRBD1	TRBJ1-1	TRBV27	NA	TGTGCCAGCAGTCCGTACAATCAGGGGGCAAGTTGGACTGAAGCTTTCTTT	CASSPYNQGASWTEAFF
NA	TRBJ1-4	TRBV21-1	once	TGTGCCAGCAGCAAAGTAAGCCAGAAAGATGAAAAACTGTTTTTT	CASSKVSQKDEKLFF
NA	TRBJ1-2	TRBV9	NA	TGTGCCAGCAGCGTAGACAGTTATACCCGCTATGGCTACACCTTC	CASSVDSYTRYGYTF
NA	TRBJ2-2	TRBV7-2	NA	TGTGCCAGCAGCTTAGAGGTGGGGGAGCTGTTTTTT	CASSLEVGELFF
NA	TRBJ1-5	TRBV7-2	NA	TGTGCCAGCAGCAACGCCGGACAAAATCAGCCCCAGCATTTT	CASSNAGQNQPQHF
NA	TRBJ1-1	TRBV7-2	NA	TGTGCCAGCAGCTTAAGGGGGGGAGGGACTGAAGCTTTCTTT	CASSLRGGGTEAFF
NA	TRBJ1-5	TRBV18	once	TGTGCCAGCTCATCGGACCGTTATCAGCCCCAGCATTTT	CASSSDRYQPQHF
NA	TRBJ1-6	TRBV7-9	NA	TGTGCCAGCAGCTTAGGAGGGGGAAATTCACCCCTCCACTTT	CASSLGGGNSPLHF
NA	TRBJ1-1	TRBV19	NA	TGTGCCAGTAGTAGTATAGGGAACACTGAAGCTTTCTTT	CASSSIGNTEAFF
NA	TRBJ1-4	TRBV4-3	NA	TGCGCCAGCAGCCAAAAAGCTCGGCTGGGGGGCTCGGGGCAAAATGAAAAACTGTTTTTT	CASSQKARLGGSGQNEKLFF
NA	TRBJ1-2	TRBV7-2	NA	TGTGCCAGCAGCCAAGACCGTATATCCTACACCTTC	CASSQDRISYTF
NA	TRBJ2-7	TRBV21-1	NA	TGTGCCAGCAGCCCTCCTGAAGAAAGGAGCGAGCAGTACTTC	CASSPPEERSEQYF
NA	TRBJ1-2	TRBV29-1	NA	TGCAGCGTTGCAAGGGGAACCGCAGGGAATCCCAACTATGGCTACACCTTC	CSVARGTAGNPNYGYTF
TRBD1	TRBJ2-3	TRBV15	once	TGTGCCACCAGCAGAAAGGACAGGGGGTCAGATACGCAGTATTTT	CATSRKDRGSDTQYF